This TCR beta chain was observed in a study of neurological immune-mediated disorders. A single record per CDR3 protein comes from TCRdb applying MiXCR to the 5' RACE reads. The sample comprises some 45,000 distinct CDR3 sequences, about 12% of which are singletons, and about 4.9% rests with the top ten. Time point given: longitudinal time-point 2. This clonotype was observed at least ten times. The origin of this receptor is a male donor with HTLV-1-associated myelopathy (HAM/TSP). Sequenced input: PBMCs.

This CDR3 is CASRTADRPQHF. The CDR3 region has the DNA TGTGCCAGCAGGACTGCCGACCGGCCCCAGCATTTT. The chain joins TRBV28 to TRBJ1-5; D is unresolved. Germline values: CDR1 MDHEN, CDR2 SYDVKM. Trimming took 6 bases from V and 9 from J, leaving 12 bases between them. The CDR3 is 12 residues long.